This T cell receptor beta chain was recorded in a study of T cells in Graves' hyperthyroidism and ophthalmopathy. Study context: Peripheral blood was drawn at first diagnosis, prior to all treatment.

Germline values: CDR1 DFQATT, CDR2 SNEGSKA (reference sequence). The J segment lost 6 bases and the V segment lost 4 bases, leaving 10 bases of the junction unmatched. The CDR3 consists of 15 residues. Clinical symptoms, serum thyroxine and TRAb, thyroid ultrasound and orbital computed tomography together formed the diagnostic basis. RNA transcripts yielded amplified TCR beta CDR3 regions. Primed by the HTBI set, a first-round RT-PCR was run on the TCR CDR3. TCRdb processed the multiplex PCR reads anew with MiXCR; each CDR3 protein has one entry. Among hundreds of thousands of distinct CDR3 sequences, about 16% were seen once, and the ten largest hold more than 3%.

The sample consisted of blood. This chain links TRBV20-1 with TRBJ2-7; the match to TRBD2 covers 12 bases. This TCR came from a woman aged 40 to 50 with Graves' ophthalmopathy. This chain's CDR3 is CSAIGGTSGLVEQYF. CDR3 coding DNA: TGCAGTGCTATCGGGGGGACTAGCGGGCTTGTCGAGCAGTACTTC.